The rows below give T cell receptor beta chains drawn from one sample of a study of T cell responses to AZD1222 COVID-19 vaccine. TCRdb keeps only in-frame clones here, not all; method: immunoSEQ multiplex PCR. The top ten hold 4.5% to 5.5% of the sample, which has 150,000 to 200,000 clones, 94% seen once. The specimen was peripheral blood, collected 28 days after the second AZD1222 dose. The receptors originated from an adult who received the AZD1222 COVID-19 vaccine. Both conserved end residues are trimmed from each CDR3. A D gene is named only where the DNA matches it firmly. Some rows have no size entry. The others give once, few or many, or a class for an expanded clone.

CDR3: ASSERVPNSPLH
D: -
V: TRBV6-1
size: -
J: TRBJ1-6

CDR3: ASSPSGFQETQY
D: TRBD2
V: TRBV9
size: -
J: TRBJ2-5

CDR3: AWIEAYNTEAF
D: -
V: TRBV30
size: -
J: TRBJ1-1

CDR3: ASRASKSNQPQH
D: -
V: TRBV28
size: once
J: TRBJ1-5

CDR3: ASSTNGQRTYNEQF
D: -
V: TRBV2
size: -
J: TRBJ2-1

CDR3: ASSQLAGGPEQY
D: TRBD2
V: TRBV3-1/TRBV3-2
size: -
J: TRBJ2-7

CDR3: AWSTSGEYEQY
D: TRBD2
V: TRBV30
size: -
J: TRBJ2-7

CDR3: SVEWRGTGPYEQY
D: TRBD1
V: TRBV29-1
size: -
J: TRBJ2-7

CDR3: ASSLISQAHEAF
D: -
V: TRBV28
size: once
J: TRBJ1-1

CDR3: ASSEPLAGVGNEQF
D: TRBD2
V: TRBV19
size: -
J: TRBJ2-1

CDR3: ASSDRTGGTDTQY
D: TRBD1
V: TRBV5-1
size: once
J: TRBJ2-3

CDR3: ASSLAGTISYEQY
D: -
V: TRBV14
size: -
J: TRBJ2-7

CDR3: ASSYSWDERAYEQY
D: -
V: TRBV6-5
size: -
J: TRBJ2-7

CDR3: ASSLDEGGSYGYT
D: -
V: TRBV5-1
size: -
J: TRBJ1-2

CDR3: ASREAGGAYEQY
D: TRBD1
V: TRBV6-1
size: -
J: TRBJ2-7

CDR3: ASSPTGANILSYEQY
D: -
V: TRBV19
size: once
J: TRBJ2-7

CDR3: AWSVNAHGTGELF
D: -
V: TRBV30
size: -
J: TRBJ2-2

CDR3: ASSEPRQDPVDTISPLH
D: -
V: TRBV10-1
size: -
J: TRBJ1-6

CDR3: ASSYQAGNTGELF
D: -
V: TRBV6-5
size: once
J: TRBJ2-2

CDR3: AWSPDGINSPLH
D: -
V: TRBV30
size: -
J: TRBJ1-6

CDR3: ASSLLGAGHEDEQY
D: -
V: TRBV28
size: -
J: TRBJ2-7

CDR3: ASSQGSGSYEQY
D: -
V: TRBV3-1/TRBV3-2
size: -
J: TRBJ2-7

CDR3: ASSPRGRDYSGNTIY
D: -
V: TRBV7-2
size: -
J: TRBJ1-3

CDR3: AWSVGSYNSPLH
D: -
V: TRBV30
size: -
J: TRBJ1-6

CDR3: ASSLGYGLNEQF
D: -
V: TRBV7-2
size: -
J: TRBJ2-1

CDR3: ASGGGKYYGYT
D: -
V: TRBV6-5
size: -
J: TRBJ1-2

CDR3: ASSPQGAGTNEQF
D: -
V: TRBV18
size: -
J: TRBJ2-1

CDR3: ASSERNTGELF
D: -
V: TRBV2
size: -
J: TRBJ2-2

CDR3: ASSLAGPASYEQY
D: -
V: TRBV13
size: -
J: TRBJ2-7

CDR3: ASSPDSVRVLPTDTQY
D: -
V: TRBV18
size: -
J: TRBJ2-3

CDR3: AIMGHPTGQPTYEQY
D: TRBD1
V: TRBV10-3
size: -
J: TRBJ2-7

CDR3: ASSSYSDGYT
D: -
V: TRBV12-3/TRBV12-4
size: -
J: TRBJ1-2

CDR3: ASSQTGGHQPQH
D: TRBD1
V: TRBV4-3
size: once
J: TRBJ1-5

CDR3: ASSQSAPGGYNEQF
D: TRBD2
V: TRBV23-1
size: -
J: TRBJ2-1

CDR3: ASSQDLRGNQPQH
D: -
V: TRBV3-1/TRBV3-2
size: once
J: TRBJ1-5

CDR3: ASSPLGISYNEQF
D: -
V: TRBV18
size: -
J: TRBJ2-1

CDR3: ASSHHEQGGNYGYT
D: TRBD1
V: TRBV11-1
size: -
J: TRBJ1-2

CDR3: ASSDYLAGGPNEQF
D: TRBD2
V: TRBV6-1
size: -
J: TRBJ2-1

CDR3: ASSLLDVSREQF
D: -
V: TRBV6-5
size: -
J: TRBJ2-1

CDR3: ASSPPLRDRGNYGYT
D: TRBD1
V: TRBV7-9
size: -
J: TRBJ1-2

CDR3: ASRGTGPANYGYT
D: TRBD1
V: TRBV5-1
size: -
J: TRBJ1-2

CDR3: ASRTGQNTEAF
D: -
V: TRBV2
size: -
J: TRBJ1-1

CDR3: ASSLVPTDSNSPLH
D: -
V: TRBV5-1
size: -
J: TRBJ1-6

CDR3: ASSPAGTVGELF
D: TRBD1
V: TRBV5-1
size: -
J: TRBJ2-2

CDR3: AGQTGEGNTIY
D: TRBD1
V: TRBV7-9
size: once
J: TRBJ1-3

CDR3: ASSSTVGLAVNEQF
D: TRBD2
V: TRBV9
size: -
J: TRBJ2-1

CDR3: ASSLGLGQGNEKLF
D: TRBD1
V: TRBV7-9
size: -
J: TRBJ1-4

CDR3: ASSPRQGVYNEQF
D: TRBD1
V: TRBV7-6
size: -
J: TRBJ2-1

CDR3: ASSQLPGSGSNSPLH
D: -
V: TRBV4-2
size: -
J: TRBJ1-6

CDR3: ATRDRVTNNSGANVLT
D: -
V: TRBV24-1
size: -
J: TRBJ2-6

CDR3: SVVPQGGYNEQF
D: -
V: TRBV29-1
size: few
J: TRBJ2-1

CDR3: ASSSGQGALGYT
D: TRBD1
V: TRBV7-8
size: -
J: TRBJ1-2